Below are 30 T cell receptor beta chains sequenced from a single sample in a study of T-cell memory formation after mild COVID-19. TCRdb processed the 5' RACE reads anew with MiXCR; each CDR3 protein has one entry. The sample has around 250,000 distinct CDR3 sequences; over 15% are singletons. Sequencing was done on a sample of PBMCs or a T cell subset sorted from them (not recorded which). The source is an adult woman who had mild COVID-19 (a few samples of this study predate the infection). Cell type and time point are not known.

This clonotype was counted many times. J is TRBJ2-7 and V is TRBV15, with 10 bases lining up with TRBD2. J was trimmed by 3 bases and V by 0 bases; bases with no gene match: 2. The CDR3 has 15 amino acids. Germline V gene sequence: CDR1 LNHNV, CDR2 YYDKDF (reference sequence). In DNA form, the CDR3 reads TGTGCCACCAGCAGAGAGGCTAGCGGGGGCTACGAGCAGTACTTC. This gives the protein CATSREASGGYEQYF.

This chain connects TRBV24-1 to TRBJ1-2; TRBD1 might be the D (5 bases). V shed 7 bases and J shed 8 bases, with 19 bases lying between them. The CDR3 spans 14 residues. Germline V lookup: CDR1 KGHDR, CDR2 SFDVKD. CDR3 in DNA: TGTGCCACCAGGAATGGGGAAGAGGGGCGAGGCTACACCTTC. It yields the protein CATRNGEEGRGYTF.

The V call is TRBV10-3, the J call TRBJ1-1; D not resolved. The germline CDR1 and CDR2 sequences are ENHRY and SYGVKD. This CDR3 comprises 17 residues. The V end was cut by 7 bases, the J end by 0 bases, with 21 bases between. The CDR3 is CAITPRQGSGLNTEAFF. In DNA form, the CDR3 reads TGTGCCATCACTCCACGTCAAGGGTCCGGTTTGAACACTGAAGCTTTCTTT.

Only a few counts were recorded for this clonotype. The V call is TRBV12-3 or TRBV12-4, the J call TRBJ2-2; D gene ambiguous. The CDR3 extends over 13 amino acids. The V and J ends lost 2 bases and 5 bases respectively, with 6 bases between them. The CDR3 DNA sequence: TGTGCCAGCAGTTTAAGTGATACCGGGGAGCTGTTTTTT. Protein: CASSLSDTGELFF.

The CDR3 protein is CASSLIATTTDTQYF. As DNA, the CDR3 is TGTGCCAGCAGCTTAATTGCGACTACCACAGATACGCAGTATTTT. The V and J genes are TRBV7-2 and TRBJ2-3; D is perhaps TRBD2 (5 bases). Germline V gives CDR1 SGHTA, CDR2 FQGNSA. The CDR3 length is 15 residues. Trimming removed 2 bases from V and 2 bases from J, with 11 bases in between.

In its sample, this clonotype was seen many times. This chain uses TRBV24-1 with TRBJ2-1; 11 bases are a match to TRBD2. After removal of 3 bases from V and 10 bases from J, the junction contained 7 bases not matched to a gene. The CDR3 sequence is 15 residues long. From germline, CDR1 is KGHDR and CDR2 SFDVKD. CDR3 in amino acids: CATSDLTSGIDEQFF. The DNA for the CDR3 is TGTGCCACCAGTGATCTGACTAGCGGGATAGACGAGCAGTTCTTC.

The chain joins TRBV20-1 to TRBJ1-1; 7 bases are shared with TRBD1. Germline assignment: CDR1 DFQATT and CDR2 SNEGSKA (reference sequence). V was clipped by 6 bases and J by 1 base; unmatched bases: 5. The CDR3 totals 13 residues. CDR3 region: CSAAGQPNTEAFF. Written as DNA, the CDR3 is TGCAGTGCCGCGGGACAGCCGAACACTGAAGCTTTCTTT.

This clonotype has a handful of counts. The genes are TRBV2 and TRBJ2-7; D gene unclear. This CDR3 is 11 amino acids long. Trimming stripped 8 bases from V and 0 bases from J, with 5 bases between. Germline V CDR1 and CDR2: SNHLY, FYNNEI. The CDR3 coding sequence is TGTGCCAGCGGGTTCTCCTACGAGCAGTACTTC. Amino acid sequence: CASGFSYEQYF. The whole variable domain, remainder taken from reference TRBV2 and TRBJ2-7, is EPEVTQTPSHQVTQMGQEVILRCVPISNHLYFYWYRQILGQKVEFLVSFYNNEISEKSEIFDDQFSVERPDGSNFTLKIRSTKLEDSAMYFCASGFSYEQYFGPGTRLTVT.

The V and J genes are TRBV6-6 and TRBJ2-1, with D possibly being TRBD2 (7 bases). The CDR3 is 13 amino acids. Germline V gives CDR1 MNHNY, CDR2 SVGAGI (reference sequence). V was pared by 7 bases and J by 4 bases, with 11 bases between. The CDR3 DNA reads TGTGCCAGCAACGGGGGGCCTTACAATGAGCAGTTCTTC. As protein: CASNGGPYNEQFF.

This clonotype was seen a handful of times. The chain uses TRBV18 and TRBJ1-1; no reliable D call. CDR1 and CDR2 (germline): KGHSH, LQKENI. The CDR3 is 15 amino acids. Trimming stripped 1 base from V and 0 bases from J, with 9 bases between. CDR3 nucleotides: TGTGCCAGCTCACCACTTGAAGCAGTGAACACTGAAGCTTTCTTT. It codes for CASSPLEAVNTEAFF.

This clonotype was picked up a small number of times. The chain is built from TRBV2 and TRBJ1-1; D is possibly TRBD1 (5 bases). Germline lookup yields CDR1 SNHLY and CDR2 FYNNEI. V was pared by 6 bases and J by 4 bases, with 18 bases between. CDR3 length: 15 residues. This chain's CDR3 is CASSPAGISGTEAFF. Written as DNA, the CDR3 is TGTGCCAGCAGCCCTGCAGGGATTAGCGGCACTGAAGCTTTCTTT.

The V gene is TRBV30, the J gene TRBJ1-1; 7 positions match TRBD1. CDR3 size: 13 residues. Germline lookup yields CDR1 GTSNPN and CDR2 SVGIG (reference sequence). J lost 0 bases, V lost 8 bases, and 6 bases had no gene match. The CDR3 loop reads CAGDRRLNTEAFF. In DNA form, the CDR3 reads TGTGCCGGGGACAGACGCTTGAACACTGAAGCTTTCTTT.

The rearrangement links TRBV7-9 to TRBJ1-3; maybe TRBD1 (5 bases). CDR3 length: 16 residues. V was shortened by 4 bases and J by 3 bases, with 16 bases between the two germline ends. Per the germline V gene, CDR1 is SEHNR and CDR2 is FQNEAQ (reference sequence). CDR3 region: CASSSSWQGDGNTIYF. CDR3 bases: TGTGCCAGCAGCTCTAGTTGGCAGGGTGATGGAAACACCATATATTTT. Together with reference TRBV7-9 and TRBJ1-3, the CDR3 gives the full variable domain: DTGVSQNPRHKITKRGQNVTFRCDPISEHNRLYWYRQTLGQGPEFLTYFQNEAQLEKSRLLSDRFSAERPKGSFSTLEIQRTEQGDSAMYLCASSSSWQGDGNTIYFGEGSWLTVV.

This clonotype was seen once. This chain links TRBV7-8 with TRBJ2-3; D perhaps matches TRBD2 (5 bases). The CDR3 covers 14 residues. Between the trimmed V and J ends, which lost 7 bases and 0 bases, there was a span of 11 bases. Germline lookup yields CDR1 SGHVS and CDR2 FQNEAQ. Written as DNA, the CDR3 is TGTGCCAGCATCCCTCTAGCTAGCACAGATACGCAGTATTTT. This codes for CASIPLASTDTQYF.

The rearrangement joins TRBV6-1 to TRBJ1-1; TRBD1 matches at 7 bases. Per germline, CDR1 MNHNS and CDR2 SASEGT. The CDR3 consists of 14 residues. Unmatched junction bases numbered 1, after V lost 3 bases and J lost 0 bases. CDR3 loop: CASSDGQVNTEAFF. The CDR3 nucleotides are TGTGCCAGCAGTGACGGACAGGTGAACACTGAAGCTTTCTTT.

This clonotype was observed a handful of times. The chain joins TRBV7-2 to TRBJ2-3; 8 nucleotides align to TRBD1. Trimming removed 6 bases from V and 3 bases from J; junction bases left unmatched: 8. The CDR3 is 15 amino acids. From germline, CDR1 is SGHTA and CDR2 FQGNSA. CDR3 DNA: TGTGCCAGCAGAACTCGACAGGGGAGGACAGATACGCAGTATTTT. Translation: CASRTRQGRTDTQYF.

The chain has TRBV5-1 and TRBJ2-3; a weak D match, TRBD1 (6 bases). This CDR3 spans 18 amino acids. Germline CDR1 and CDR2: SGHRS and YFSETQ. V was clipped by 3 bases and J by 0 bases, with 20 bases between them. CDR3 amino acids: CASSYSSPGQISTDTQYF. CDR3 sequence (DNA): TGCGCCAGCAGCTACTCAAGCCCCGGACAGATTAGCACAGATACGCAGTATTTT.

At least ten counts were recorded for this clonotype. This sequence joins TRBV30 and TRBJ1-2; D is ambiguous. CDR3 length: 9 residues. CDR1 and CDR2 (germline): GTSNPN, SVGIG (reference sequence). V lost 8 bases and J 6 bases, leaving 7 bases between the germline ends. In nucleotides, the CDR3 is TGTGCCAGTGGGGATGGCTACACCTTC. Protein product: CASGDGYTF.

The rearrangement links TRBV29-1 to TRBJ2-3, with TRBD1 matching 7 bases. Germline CDR1 SQVTM, CDR2 ANQGSEA. V shed 4 bases and J 4 bases; nucleotides not matched to a gene: 2. This CDR3 comprises 12 residues. The CDR3 DNA reads TGCAGCGTTGTAACAGGGGCAGATACGCAGTATTTT. This encodes CSVVTGADTQYF.

This clonotype came up many times. The chain recombines TRBV12-3 or TRBV12-4 with TRBJ1-1; tentative D call: TRBD1 (5 bases). This CDR3 has 14 amino acids. With 3 bases removed from V and 1 base from J, the gap between germline ends came to 9 bases. CDR3 DNA: TGTGCCAGCAGTTTGGGACGGCAGAACACTGAAGCTTTCTTT. Its protein product is CASSLGRQNTEAFF.

A few counts support this clonotype. The V call is TRBV12-3 or TRBV12-4, the J call TRBJ2-2; D gene ambiguous. V lost 2 bases to trimming and J lost 5 bases, with 6 bases between them. The CDR3 is 13 residues long. For the CDR3, the DNA is TGTGCCAGCAGTTTAATAGGGACCGGGGAGCTGTTTTTT. Its translation: CASSLIGTGELFF.

The chain has TRBV5-1 and TRBJ2-4; D might be TRBD2 (6 bases). Germline values: CDR1 SGHRS, CDR2 YFSETQ. The CDR3 is made up of 13 amino acids. Trimming shortened V by 2 bases and J by 8 bases, and 11 bases separated the two germline ends. CDR3 residues: CASSFGGVDIQYF. The CDR3, as DNA: TGCGCCAGCAGCTTCGGGGGAGTGGACATTCAGTACTTC.

This clonotype was observed once. The chain has TRBV12-5 and TRBJ1-5; D remains unclear. V dropped 5 bases and J dropped 5 bases, with 13 bases sitting between them. Germline lookup yields CDR1 LGHNT and CDR2 FRNRAP. CDR3 length equals 14 residues. CDR3: CASGPPDYHQPQHF. CDR3 in DNA: TGTGCTAGTGGTCCACCAGACTATCATCAGCCCCAGCATTTT.

This clonotype was observed a few times. This chain uses TRBV15 with TRBJ1-1; 7 bases are a match to TRBD1. Trimming removed 5 bases from V and 1 base from J; junction bases left unmatched: 10. The CDR3 extends over 16 amino acids. Per the germline V gene, CDR1 is LNHNV and CDR2 is YYDKDF (reference sequence). In DNA form, the CDR3 reads TGTGCCACCAGCCCAGGGGGGGCAGGGGGGAACACTGAAGCTTTCTTT. Translated, it gives CATSPGGAGGNTEAFF. The whole variable domain, remainder taken from reference TRBV15 and TRBJ1-1, is DAMVIQNPRYQVTQFGKPVTLSCSQTLNHNVMYWYQQKSSQAPKLLFHYYDKDFNNEADTPDNFQSRRPNTSFCFLDIRSPGLGDTAMYLCATSPGGAGGNTEAFFGQGTRLTVV.

This clonotype appeared a few times. V usage is TRBV10-3 and J usage is TRBJ1-1; D may be TRBD1 (5 bases). V dropped 6 bases and J dropped 2 bases, with 13 bases sitting between them. In germline, CDR1 is ENHRY, CDR2 SYGVKD. The CDR3 spans 14 residues. The DNA of the CDR3 is TGTGCCATCAGGCAAGACAGTTCTAACACTGAAGCTTTCTTT. Protein product: CAIRQDSSNTEAFF.

This clonotype was found a few times. The chain is built from TRBV24-1 and TRBJ1-2; D is ambiguous. Per germline, CDR1 KGHDR and CDR2 SFDVKD. Trimming took 5 bases from V and 2 from J, leaving 5 bases between them. The CDR3 totals 12 residues. The CDR3 protein is CATSGENYGYTF. As DNA, the CDR3 is TGTGCCACCAGTGGCGAGAACTATGGCTACACCTTC.

CDR3 bases: TGCAGTGCTATTATAGCGGGAGGTGGAGAGACCCAGTACTTC. This codes for CSAIIAGGGETQYF. The V gene is TRBV20-1, the J gene TRBJ2-5; 10 bases are shared with TRBD2. CDR1 DFQATT and CDR2 SNEGSKA come from the germline V gene (reference sequence). The CDR3 totals 14 residues. Unmatched junction bases numbered 6, after V lost 4 bases and J lost 4 bases.

The rearrangement uses TRBV9 and TRBJ2-2; unclear D gene. CDR3 size: 16 residues. Per the germline V gene, CDR1 is SGDLS and CDR2 is YYNGEE. With 0 bases removed from V and 5 bases from J, the gap between germline ends came to 14 bases. In nucleotides, the CDR3 is TGTGCCAGCAGCGTAGGGCTTAGCAGTCGGACCGGGGAGCTGTTTTTT. Translated: CASSVGLSSRTGELFF.

This clonotype appeared a few times. V is TRBV6-2 or TRBV6-3 and J is TRBJ2-5; no reliable D call. The CDR3 is made up of 12 amino acids. In germline, CDR1 is MNHEY, CDR2 SVGEGT. Between the trimmed V and J ends, which lost 5 bases and 5 bases, there was a span of 9 bases. This chain's CDR3 is CASSPPGETQYF. The CDR3 DNA is TGTGCCAGCAGTCCACCCGGGGAGACCCAGTACTTC.

This clonotype appeared many times. This rearrangement joins TRBV18 to TRBJ2-3; 9 bases fit TRBD2. The CDR3 has 18 residues. Germline assignment: CDR1 KGHSH and CDR2 LQKENI. V dropped 3 bases and J dropped 3; count of bases not matched to a gene: 13. The CDR3 reads CASSPTPTLAGQTDTQYF. CDR3 coding DNA: TGTGCCAGCTCACCGACCCCTACTCTAGCGGGACAGACAGATACGCAGTATTTT.